These T cell receptor beta chains were read from a single sample in a study of breast tumors, draining lymph nodes, adjacent tissues. TCRdb fed the multiplex PCR reads into MiXCR, producing one record per CDR3 protein. Altogether 270,000 or so distinct CDR3 sequences are present, under 35% being singletons, with the ten largest covering roughly 1.1%. Sequencing was performed on axillary lymph node tissue. The receptor set was obtained from a female donor with breast cancer. Some clones in this sample may be carry-over from other donors' samples. CDR3s include the opening cysteine and the closing phenylalanine or tryptophan. Fields, in order: clone size, J gene, D gene, V gene, CDR3 protein, CDR3 DNA. The D gene is left open where the match is weak. The size entry is marked missing in some rows and otherwise reads once, few, many or a size class.

many | TRBJ1-4 | - | TRBV19 | CASSIRGPSGEKLFF | TGTGCCAGTAGTATAAGGGGCCCATCGGGTGAAAAACTGTTTTTT
once | TRBJ1-4 | TRBD1 | TRBV19 | CASSGTGAGEKLFF | TGTGCCAGTAGCGGGACAGGGGCCGGTGAAAAACTGTTTTTT
- | TRBJ2-3 | TRBD1 | TRBV19 | CASSQGAPEDTQYF | TGTGCCAGTAGTCAGGGGGCCCCAGAGGATACGCAGTATTTT
- | TRBJ1-1 | - | TRBV29-1 | CSVGGERGFFTEAFF | TGCAGCGTTGGGGGCGAGAGGGGATTTTTCACTGAAGCTTTCTTT
- | TRBJ2-7 | TRBD1 | TRBV7-8 | CASSLAQGAEYEQYF | TGTGCCAGCAGCTTAGCACAGGGGGCGGAATACGAGCAGTACTTC
- | TRBJ2-5 | TRBD2 | TRBV11-3 | CASSPPGAGAGGTQYF | TGTGCCAGCAGCCCGCCGGGGGCGGGAGCGGGAGGGACCCAGTACTTC
many | TRBJ1-2 | TRBD1 | TRBV19 | CASSKGQGTSYGYTF | TGTGCCAGTAGTAAGGGACAGGGTACATCGTATGGCTACACCTTC
- | TRBJ2-3 | - | TRBV30 | CAWSLGSSGDTQYF | TGTGCCTGGAGTCTGGGATCTAGTGGAGATACGCAGTATTTT
- | TRBJ2-6 | TRBD1 | TRBV5-1 | CASSWAPGQGAGANVLTF | TGCGCCAGCAGCTGGGCACCGGGACAGGGGGCTGGGGCCAACGTCCTGACTTTC
- | TRBJ2-1 | TRBD1 | TRBV7-8 | CASSLDDRGLPHEQFF | TGTGCCAGCAGCTTAGATGACAGGGGGCTACCCCATGAGCAGTTCTTC
- | TRBJ2-2 | TRBD2 | TRBV7-7 | CASSFAGVNTGELFF | TGTGCTAGCAGCTTTGCGGGAGTTAACACCGGGGAGCTGTTTTTT
once | TRBJ2-1 | - | TRBV20-1 | CSASGVSHNGQFF | TGCAGTGCTAGCGGGGTCTCCCACAATGGGCAGTTCTTC
few | TRBJ2-1 | TRBD1 | TRBV3-1 | CASSPGQGWGDEQFF | TGTGCCAGCAGCCCCGGACAGGGTTGGGGGGATGAGCAGTTCTTC
- | TRBJ1-5 | - | TRBV2 | CASSADRYSNQPQHF | TGTGCCAGCAGTGCGGACAGATATTCAAATCAGCCCCAGCATTTT
many | TRBJ2-5 | - | TRBV7-8 | CASSPGAGHGETQYF | TGTGCCAGCAGCCCCGGGGCGGGACATGGGGAGACCCAGTACTTC
many | TRBJ1-5 | - | TRBV12-3/TRBV12-4 | CASRFSGFNQPQHF | TGTGCCAGCAGGTTTTCAGGGTTCAATCAGCCCCAGCATTTT
- | TRBJ1-6 | TRBD1 | TRBV20-1 | CSARERDRGSPLHF | TGCAGTGCTAGAGAGAGGGACAGGGGTTCACCCCTCCACTTT
many | TRBJ2-1 | TRBD2 | TRBV7-9 | CASSPARTSGRGDEQFF | TGTGCCAGCAGCCCAGCCCGGACTAGCGGGAGGGGAGATGAGCAGTTCTTC
many | TRBJ2-3 | TRBD2 | TRBV7-2 | CASSLVAGGGDTQYF | TGTGCCAGCAGCTTAGTTGCGGGAGGGGGAGATACGCAGTATTTT
many | TRBJ1-5 | TRBD1 | TRBV6-1 | CASRRGQGNNQPQHF | TGTGCCAGCAGAAGGGGACAGGGAAACAATCAGCCCCAGCATTTT
many | TRBJ2-3 | - | TRBV5-8 | CASSKKLARTDTQYF | TGTGCCAGCAGCAAGAAACTAGCACGCACAGATACGCAGTATTTT
many | TRBJ2-1 | - | TRBV7-9 | CASSPDYSEQFF | TGTGCCAGCAGCCCCGATTATTCTGAGCAGTTCTTC
- | TRBJ2-5 | TRBD2 | TRBV11-2 | CASSSLAGAPETQYF | TGTGCCAGCAGCTCGTTAGCGGGAGCGCCCGAGACCCAGTACTTC
many | TRBJ2-1 | TRBD2 | TRBV20-1 | CSATPRTSNEQFF | TGCAGTGCTACCCCCCGGACTAGCAATGAGCAGTTCTTC
- | TRBJ1-3 | - | TRBV11-2 | CASSFPEQPGTIYF | TGTGCCAGCAGCTTCCCAGAACAGCCGGGGACCATATATTTT
many | TRBJ2-5 | - | TRBV19 | CASSIWGPEKAKETQYF | TGTGCCAGTAGTATATGGGGGCCGGAAAAAGCGAAAGAGACCCAGTACTTC
many | TRBJ2-1 | - | TRBV5-6 | CASRPSASSSYNEQFF | TGTGCCAGCAGGCCATCCGCCAGTAGCTCCTACAATGAGCAGTTCTTC
once | TRBJ1-5 | - | TRBV25-1 | CAAPGRINQPQHF | TGTGCCGCGCCGGGACGGATCAATCAGCCCCAGCATTTT
many | TRBJ2-5 | TRBD1 | TRBV29-1 | CSAGGTGGAETQYF | TGCAGCGCCGGAGGGACAGGGGGCGCGGAGACCCAGTACTTC
many | TRBJ2-5 | - | TRBV6-1 | CASSDTGAYQETQYF | TGTGCCAGCAGTGACACGGGAGCCTACCAAGAGACCCAGTACTTC
few | TRBJ2-7 | - | TRBV20-1 | CSARDLGGTLRCEQYF | TGCAGTGCTAGAGATTTGGGTGGGACATTGCGCTGCGAGCAGTACTTC
few | TRBJ2-7 | - | TRBV3-1 | CASSQDFPRVPSSYEQYF | TGTGCCAGCAGCCAAGACTTCCCCCGGGTCCCGAGCTCCTACGAGCAGTACTTC
many | TRBJ2-2 | TRBD1 | TRBV7-7 | CASGTGKAGELFF | TGTGCTTCCGGGACAGGGAAGGCCGGGGAGCTGTTTTTT
many | TRBJ2-1 | - | TRBV20-1 | CSAIDYAEQFF | TGCAGTGCAATAGACTACGCCGAGCAGTTCTTC
- | TRBJ2-7 | - | TRBV28 | CASSLAQGLYEQYF | TGTGCCAGCAGTTTGGCTCAGGGCCTCTACGAGCAGTACTTC
many | TRBJ1-6 | - | TRBV4-3 | CASSLTPQAYNSPLHF | TGCGCCAGCAGCCTGACCCCCCAGGCCTATAATTCACCCCTCCACTTT